The present T cell receptor beta chain was sequenced within a study of control samples from healthy donors and cancer patients. The germline V gene has CDR1 LNHDA and CDR2 SQIVND (reference sequence). With 4 bases removed from V and 6 bases from J, the gap between germline ends came to 22 bases. The length of the CDR3 is 17 residues. Sequenced by immunoSEQ multiplex PCR; TCRdb stores in-frame clones only, minus some. In the table there are around 70,000 clones, 83% of which are singletons. The material sequenced was blood. The receptor comes from a man in his 60s in good health. The rearrangement links TRBV19 to TRBJ2-1; tentatively, D is TRBD1 (6 bases). CDR3 amino acids: CASSNTGHSLIGNEQFF. The CDR3 DNA sequence: TGTGCCAGTAGTAATACAGGGCACAGCCTTATTGGCAATGAGCAGTTCTTC.